This T cell receptor beta chain was recorded in a study of cytomegalovirus exposure and HLA in healthy donors. Whole-study context: A prior study identified 117 million unique TCR beta sequences from 200 million or so T cells. Across 300 to 400 genotyped donors, over 70% landed in the Caucasian-associated ancestry cluster. The early release's HLA-typed donors yielded some 85 million unique TCRs.

This CDR3 comprises 17 residues. Looked up from germline, CDR1 is SGHVS and CDR2 is FQNEAQ. Trimming took 5 bases from V and 7 from J; bases not matched to a gene: 17. Study-wide results and limits: In a later analysis, at a false discovery rate of 0.05, 15,000 to 20,000 TCR beta sequences were associated with HLA alleles.

As regards this clone: Antigen: not known.

Vbeta (60) and Jbeta (13) primers were used in the PCR. Method: immunoSEQ multiplex PCR; TCRdb's copy keeps in-frame clones and lacks some. The profile shows 160,000 or so clones, 85% of them singletons. The TCR originated in a woman under 30 in good health and CMV-seronegative. The sequencing input was PBMCs. The chain carries TRBV7-8 and TRBJ2-5; 9 positions match TRBD2. This CDR3 is CASSPYGSGGWRGTQYF. The DNA of the CDR3 is TGTGCCAGCAGCCCATATGGAAGCGGGGGGTGGAGGGGGACCCAGTACTTC.